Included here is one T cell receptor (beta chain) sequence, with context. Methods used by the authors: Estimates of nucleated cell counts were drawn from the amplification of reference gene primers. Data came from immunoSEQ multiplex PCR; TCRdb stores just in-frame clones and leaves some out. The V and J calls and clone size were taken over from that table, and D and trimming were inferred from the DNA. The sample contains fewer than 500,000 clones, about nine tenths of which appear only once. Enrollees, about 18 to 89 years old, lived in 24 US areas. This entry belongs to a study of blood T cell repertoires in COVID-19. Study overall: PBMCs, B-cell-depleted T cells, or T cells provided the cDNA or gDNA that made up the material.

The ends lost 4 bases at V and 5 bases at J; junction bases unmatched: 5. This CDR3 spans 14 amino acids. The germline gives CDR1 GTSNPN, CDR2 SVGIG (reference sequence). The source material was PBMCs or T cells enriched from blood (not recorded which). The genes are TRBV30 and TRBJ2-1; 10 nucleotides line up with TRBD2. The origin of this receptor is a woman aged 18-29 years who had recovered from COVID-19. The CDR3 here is CAWTTSGVDNEQFF. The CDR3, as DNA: TGTGCCTGGACAACTAGCGGGGTGGACAATGAGCAGTTCTTC.